A selection of T cell receptor beta chains follows, all from one sample in a study of blood T cells in healthy people across ages. MiXCR, applied by TCRdb to the 5' RACE reads, yields one record per CDR3 protein. The data hold about a million distinct CDR3 sequences, with 40% to 60% observed a single time. Sequencing was carried out using blood. All receptors derive from a man aged 25-45 years in good health. The CDR3 runs from the conserved cysteine through the conserved F or W. Each record gives: J gene, V gene, CDR3 length, CDR3 protein.

J: TRBJ2-1
V: TRBV6-1
length: 18
CDR3: CASRTDRAEFSSYNEQFF

J: TRBJ2-5
V: TRBV4-3
length: 15
CDR3: CASSQVGAPRETQYF

J: TRBJ2-6
V: TRBV6-2/TRBV6-3
length: 15
CDR3: CASSFVRSGANVLTF

J: NA
V: TRBV2
length: 12
CDR3: CASNWMGGEQYF

J: TRBJ1-1
V: TRBV4-1
length: 15
CDR3: CASSQDGGGNTEAFF

J: NA
V: TRBV13
length: 15
CDR3: CASRLLGSGSDEQYF

J: TRBJ2-1
V: TRBV9
length: 13
CDR3: CASSGLVGGGQFF

J: TRBJ1-4
V: TRBV4-3
length: 16
CDR3: CASSQDRVFVNEKLFF

J: TRBJ2-1
V: TRBV5-1
length: 16
CDR3: CASSLNVDRGNNEQFF

J: NA
V: TRBV4-1
length: 16
CDR3: CASSQDRGAPHETQYF

J: TRBJ1-5
V: TRBV21-1
length: 12
CDR3: CASSPTDEPQHF

J: TRBJ2-7
V: TRBV7-9
length: 13
CDR3: CASSSSGAYEQYF

J: TRBJ2-4
V: TRBV30
length: 13
CDR3: CAWSKIPGDIQYF

J: TRBJ1-4
V: TRBV6-5
length: 14
CDR3: CASSVGREDEKLFF

J: TRBJ2-1
V: TRBV29-1
length: 14
CDR3: CSVEGVSSYNEQFF